This T cell receptor beta chain was recorded in a study of T cells in localized non-small cell lung cancer. Study-level findings and limits: There were a median around 57 of the top 100 tumor clones appearing in adjacent lung. T cell clonality was highest in uninvolved adjacent lung, above tumor. Heterogeneity cannot be ruled out, as sequencing used one tumor region only.

Profiled with immunoSEQ multiplex PCR; TCRdb holds only in-frame clones, not every one. The profile covers roughly 30,000 clones, with 80% to 95% appearing a single time and roughly 31% taken by the ten largest. Per germline, CDR1 MGHRA and CDR2 YSYEKL. V was pared by 1 base and J by 6 bases, with 7 bases between. The CDR3 spans 13 residues. About this clone itself: Its specificity is not known.

This chain joins TRBV4-1 and TRBJ1-5; no reliable D call. The clonotype originates from a female donor over 55 with stage I lung adenocarcinoma. Sequencing used peripheral blood, obtained before any cancer treatment. In DNA form, the CDR3 reads TGCGCCAGCAGCCAAGGGGTCTTTCAGCCCCAGCATTTT. It codes for CASSQGVFQPQHF.